The following is a T cell receptor beta chain sequence with its context. The sample holds one count of this clone. Its antigen is unknown. Per-base qualities were not stored, and no clone one base away is much larger. This record belongs to a study of T cell responses to AZD1222 COVID-19 vaccine (dated by TCRdb to about 2021). Regarding the study in general: Because spike-specific TCR depth and breadth did not differ between the two schedules, AZD1222 recipients who got a second dose at roughly 4 weeks were pooled with those who got a second dose at roughly 12 weeks. TCR sequencing was performed for 230 to 250 trial participants, of whom roughly 200 were given two doses of AZD1222 and around 25 were given two doses of MenACWY control vaccine. Trial participants were enrolled into age subgroups of 18-55, 56-69 and 70-plus years, which contained around 140, 26 and 57 TCR-sequenced participants, respectively. What the research found in general, with its limitations: The 56-69-year group was small, and its depth increase did not reach significance, likely because of low power. The whole spike protein was spanned by vaccine-associated CD4 TCRs, and dominant responses were seen in regions 160-218 and 743-854. Reportedly, close to half of the unique spike-specific TCRs recognized epitopes lying outside the regions that are mutated in the B.1.351 and B.1.1.7 variants. Only a handful of AZD1222 recipients were SARS-CoV-2 seropositive at baseline, limiting conclusions about previously exposed vaccinees. Because no day 14 peak-response samples were available, repertoires were characterized only after the peak T cell response. Most participants were white British and females outnumbered males, and the authors suggested that clonal diversity may have been underestimated. After two AZD1222 doses, both the breadth and the depth of spike-specific TCRs were significantly higher than at day 0 and than in MenACWY recipients.

The CDR3 regions of human TCRbeta chains were subjected to immunosequencing. The authors' analysis ran thus. Repertoire TCRs were checked for matches against a reference library of SARS-CoV-2-specific TCRs that had been generated using the MIRA antigen-specificity platform. Breadth was defined as the fraction of unique TCRs that were SARS-CoV-2-associated, and depth was defined as the fraction of total T cells that were SARS-CoV-2-associated. Using the MIRA data, each spike-specific TCR was assigned both to the spike region to which the TCR was reactive and to a CD4 or CD8 class. Log10-transformed breadth and depth values were compared by one-way ANOVA with Sidak's multiple comparisons tests. The table comes from immuneACCESS by way of TCRdb, which keeps in-frame sequences with V and J called. Part of the clones is missing from these tables; in studies checked, under half for an unresolved V gene and the rest for unknown reasons. Clone size and V and J calls were adopted from that table, with D and trimming inferred from the DNA. Here the sample has about 180,000 clones; about nine tenths occur a single time. Together, the top ten hold about 1.6% of the sample.

Germline trimming: 8 bases from V, 4 bases from J; junction bases outside gene matches: 6. The germline V gene yields KGHSH for CDR1 and LQKENI for CDR2. From the cysteine through the phenylalanine, the CDR3 covers 13 amino acids. CDR3 DNA only is kept here, 39 bases in frame from base 1. This specimen's time point label, interpreted: baseline before first vaccination. Samples from vaccinated people were obtained from the UK trials COV001 and COV002, which included a single-blind randomized controlled phase 2/3 trial of AZD1222 (ChAdOx1 nCoV-19) in healthy adults. For TCRbeta chain sequencing, PBMC samples were collected from trial participants at day 0 and at day 28 after the second dose.

This receptor was taken from an adult in good health. The sample consisted of peripheral blood, taken on day 0 of AZD1222 vaccination. The rearranged chain carries TRBV18 and TRBJ1-1, and 8 junctional nucleotides match TRBD1. The nucleotide sequence is given as TGTGCCAGCATGCAGGGGGCAGTCACTGAAGCTTTCTTT. It specifies CASMQGAVTEAFF.